One T cell receptor beta chain is described in this entry. This specimen comes from a study of blood T cell repertoires in COVID-19. Study-wide background: Sites in the United States, Italy and Spain provided acute and convalescent COVID-19 samples. In each case, the material was cDNA or gDNA derived from T cells, B-cell-depleted T cells, or PBMCs.

The trim removed 1 base at V and 0 bases at J, leaving 4 bases unmatched. The V gene's germline CDR1 is SGHVS and CDR2 FQNEAQ. The CDR3 loop spans 16 amino acids. In the original workflow: Nucleated cell counts were estimated from reference gene primer amplification. Here immunoSEQ multiplex PCR was the method, and the copy in TCRdb shows in-frame clones only, minus some. For V, J and clone size, that table is used; D and trimming come from the DNA. The repertoire holds 100,000 to 150,000 clones, roughly 80% seen once, with 2% to 3% in the top ten. Specimen: peripheral blood. The chain links TRBV7-8 to TRBJ2-3; 7 nucleotides agree with TRBD1. This clonotype originated in a man aged 45-65 years with acute or convalescent COVID-19. The CDR3 DNA is TGTGCCAGCAGCTTAGTACAGGGGCAGAGCACAGATACGCAGTATTTT. Amino acids: CASSLVQGQSTDTQYF.